This TCR beta chain was recorded in a study of shared clonotypes between healthy human individuals. Study conclusions and caveats: Roughly 5% of naive CD4 clonotypes were common to a handful of donors. Non-shared clonotypes had lower generation probabilities than clonotypes shared by all four sorted-subset donors. Rarefaction analysis demonstrated incomplete sorted-subset sequencing notwithstanding large depth.

CD45RO-negative cells were positively selected for CCR7, leaving out terminally differentiated effector memory CD45RA+ cells. Notes on this clone: Its antigen is unidentified.

TCRdb's copy holds only in-frame clones and misses some; the assay was immunoSEQ multiplex PCR. The repertoire holds a few million clones, with just over 90% as singletons. The specimen was naive CD8+ T cells from PBMCs. This receptor was identified in a man aged 18 to 35 in good health. Some clones in this sample may be carry-over from other donors' samples.

Here the CDR3 reads CASSQVGGGYEEAFF. The CDR3 DNA reads as TGCGCCAGCAGCCAAGTTGGGGGGGGGTATGAGGAAGCTTTCTTT. V is TRBV4-1 and J is TRBJ1-1, with D tentatively TRBD1 (5 bases). CDR3 length: 15 residues. V shed 1 base and J shed 8 bases, with 17 bases lying between them. Per the germline V gene, CDR1 is MGHRA and CDR2 is YSYEKL.